This T cell receptor beta chain derives from a study of CD8 T cells in Susac syndrome. CDR1 and CDR2 (germline): KGHSH, LQKENI. This CDR3 has 18 residues. Deletions cut 2 bases from V and 0 bases from J, with 16 bases between. Random hexamers primed reverse transcription of about 0.5 to 1 ug RNA. Amplification of TCR beta CDR3 across 54 Vbeta and 13 Jbeta was performed with immunoSEQ multiplex PCR. TCRdb ran MiXCR on the immunoSEQ multiplex PCR reads and lists one entry per CDR3 protein. The sample shows 200,000 to 300,000 distinct CDR3 sequences, almost 97% of them seen only once. This TCR was sampled from a human donor with Susac syndrome. Sequencing input: CD4+ T cells from PBMCs. The rearrangement joins TRBV18 to TRBJ2-2; D might be TRBD1 (6 bases). The CDR3 loop reads CASSPRSQGTANTGELFF. CDR3 coding DNA: TGTGCCAGCTCACCAAGGTCTCAGGGGACCGCGAACACCGGGGAGCTGTTTTTT.